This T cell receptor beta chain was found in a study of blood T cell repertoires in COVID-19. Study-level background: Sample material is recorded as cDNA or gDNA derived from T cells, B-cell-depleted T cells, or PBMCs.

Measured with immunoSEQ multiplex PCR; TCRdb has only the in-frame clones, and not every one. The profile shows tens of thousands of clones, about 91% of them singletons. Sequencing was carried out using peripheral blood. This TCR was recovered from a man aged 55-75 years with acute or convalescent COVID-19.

CDR3 coding DNA: TGTGCCAGCAATGTAGCGGGAGGCGATGAGCAGTTCTTC. Translated: CASNVAGGDEQFF. The J gene is TRBJ2-1, the V gene TRBV12-3 or TRBV12-4; 10 bases line up with TRBD2. The CDR3 is 13 amino acids. V was clipped by 7 bases and J by 8 bases; unmatched bases: 5.